The sequence of this T cell receptor beta chain was determined in a study of blood T cell repertoires in COVID-19. As for the study in general: Italy, Spain and the United States were the sources of the convalescent and acute COVID-19 samples. T cells, B-cell-depleted T cells, or PBMCs provided the cDNA or gDNA that served as material.

Original data processing: Estimation of nucleated cell counts relied on the amplification of reference gene primers. Sequencing was performed with immunoSEQ multiplex PCR; in TCRdb, only in-frame clones are kept and a portion is missing. That table furnishes V, J and clone size, whereas the DNA furnished D and trimming. The table includes a few hundred thousand clones, about 88% detected once. This CDR3 has 16 residues. J was trimmed by 4 bases and V by 4 bases; bases with no gene match: 12. Germline assignment: CDR1 SGHKS and CDR2 YYEKEE (reference sequence). V and J are TRBV5-5 and TRBJ2-3; 7 bases map to TRBD1. Sequenced: peripheral blood. The source is a man aged 18 to 30 with active or convalescent COVID-19. The CDR3 DNA is TGTGCCAGCAGCCTATTGACAGGGTCCAAGGCAGATACGCAGTATTTT. It translates to CASSLLTGSKADTQYF. Full variable domain (remainder filled in from reference TRBV5-5 and TRBJ2-3): DAGVTQSPTHLIKTRGQQVTLRCSPISGHKSVSWYQQVLGQGPQFIFQYYEKEERGRGNFPDRFSARQFPNYSSELNVNALLLGDSALYLCASSLLTGSKADTQYFGPGTRLTVL.